The rows below give T cell receptor beta chains drawn from one sample of a study of blood T cell repertoires in COVID-19. Only in-frame clones appear in the TCRdb table, and some are missing; sequencing was by immunoSEQ multiplex PCR. The sample lists approximately 300,000 clones; roughly 86% were seen once. Sequencing was carried out using PBMCs or T cells enriched from blood (not recorded which). Every receptor here comes from a woman aged 18-29 years who had recovered from COVID-19. Both conserved end residues are trimmed from each CDR3. A D gene is named only where the DNA matches it firmly.

V	J	D	CDR3
TRBV9	TRBJ2-1	.	ASSLEGTDYNEQF
TRBV18	TRBJ2-5	TRBD1	ASSQQGAETQY
TRBV30	TRBJ2-7	.	AWSLITSEQY
TRBV20-1	TRBJ2-3	TRBD2	SASKREDPSTDTQY
TRBV12-3/TRBV12-4	TRBJ1-1	.	ASSYTGLGAF
TRBV14	TRBJ2-2	.	ASSHLGQPAYTGELF
TRBV6-4	TRBJ1-2	.	ASSEEGFGSNYGYT
TRBV7-9	TRBJ2-7	TRBD2	ATGGTRDNSYEQY
TRBV2	TRBJ2-3	.	ASSAYLIGEDTQY
TRBV5-4	TRBJ2-2	.	ASSLDPGLNTGELF
TRBV15	TRBJ1-2	.	ATSSQGYSYGYT
TRBV28	TRBJ2-2	TRBD1	ASSPYADRFTGELF
TRBV7-9	TRBJ2-1	TRBD1	ASSLLRDSDNEQF
TRBV7-8	TRBJ1-1	.	ASSPATVTEAF
TRBV19	TRBJ1-2	.	ASSEDSVRAYGYT
TRBV7-9	TRBJ2-3	.	ASSSLFSGSTDTQY